These 19 T cell receptor beta chains were sequenced from one sample in a study of CXCR3-negative and CXCR3-positive naive CD8 T cells. The libraries of TRB cDNA were prepared using 5' RACE with UMI labels. Following a re-call of the 5' RACE reads, TCRdb has one entry per CDR3 protein and lacks DNA. Its clone listing holds over 40,000 distinct CDR3 sequences. The material sequenced was naive CXCR3- CD8+ T cells from blood. The subset is: CD45RO-CCR7+CD27+CD95- naive CD8+ T cells lacking CXCR3 (TNR3-). Receptors were obtained from a human donor in good health. Some clones in this sample may be carry-over from other donors' samples.

The chain uses TRBV25-1 and TRBJ2-2. CDR1 is MGHDK, CDR2 SYGVNS, per germline. The CDR3 is 14 residues long. The CDR3 loop is CASSDVGDTGELFF.

The V call is TRBV10-3, the J call TRBJ1-3. CDR1 ENHRY and CDR2 SYGVKD come from the germline V gene. CDR3 length: 14 residues. The CDR3: CAITDRASGNTIYF.

The chain employs TRBV4-3 and TRBJ2-7. Germline CDR1 reads LGHNA; CDR2 reads YSLEER. The CDR3 is made up of 14 amino acids. The CDR3 is CASSQEAPSYEQYF.

This sequence joins TRBV18 and TRBJ2-2; TCRdb returns TRBD2, unconfirmable since there is no DNA. The germline V gene has CDR1 KGHSH and CDR2 LQKENI. This CDR3 contains 16 residues. CDR3 sequence: CASSPSPSFHNGELFF.

V usage is TRBV19 and J usage is TRBJ2-7; TCRdb's D call, TRBD1, is unchecked because there is no DNA. Germline V CDR1 and CDR2: LNHDA, SQIVND (reference sequence). This CDR3 spans 14 amino acids. The CDR3 loop is CASSIRDLFDEQYF.

V and J are TRBV6-4 and TRBJ2-1; TCRdb selects TRBD1, and the lack of DNA leaves this call unchecked. This CDR3 spans 14 amino acids. The V gene's germline CDR1 is MRHNA and CDR2 SNTAGT. CDR3 sequence: CASSPGPGTHEQFF.

This clonotype shows up as medium-sized by frequency. The chain employs TRBV29-1 and TRBJ2-1; TCRdb names TRBD1, which stays unverified in the absence of DNA. The CDR3 is 13 amino acids. Germline CDR1 reads SQVTM; CDR2 reads ANQGSEA. The CDR3 region is CSSRGQGFHEQFF.

This chain connects TRBV5-1 to TRBJ2-1; absent DNA, TCRdb's TRBD1 call cannot be checked. This CDR3 has 15 amino acids. Germline V gene sequence: CDR1 SGHRS, CDR2 YFSETQ. CDR3: CASSMTGTGSNEQFF.

The chain uses TRBV29-1 and TRBJ1-1. In germline, CDR1 is SQVTM, CDR2 ANQGSEA. There are 13 residues in the CDR3. The CDR3: CSVFREADTEAFF.

The V call is TRBV10-2, the J call TRBJ2-7; TCRdb proposes TRBD1, but this gene call is untestable without DNA. The germline V gene has CDR1 WSHSY and CDR2 SAAADI. The CDR3 runs to 16 residues. CDR3 region: CASSEERGTTSYEQYF.

The J gene is TRBJ1-2, the V gene TRBV6-6. The CDR3 runs 15 residues. Germline lookup yields CDR1 MNHNY and CDR2 SVGAGI (reference sequence). CDR3 sequence: CASSYYKDDNYGYTF.

The V and J genes are TRBV6-5 and TRBJ2-1; TCRdb selects TRBD1, and the lack of DNA leaves this call unchecked. Germline assignment: CDR1 MNHEY and CDR2 SVGAGI. The CDR3 is 11 residues long. CDR3 in amino acids: CASSNGGEQFF.

This chain uses TRBV20-1 with TRBJ2-7; the TCRdb D gene call, TRBD2, has no DNA to confirm it. Germline assignment: CDR1 DFQATT and CDR2 SNEGSKA (reference sequence). CDR3 length equals 15 residues. This chain's CDR3 is CSERRRRGDHYEQYF.

The V and J genes are TRBV29-1 and TRBJ1-2; absent DNA, TCRdb's TRBD1 call cannot be checked. CDR3 length equals 14 residues. Germline V CDR1 and CDR2: SQVTM, ANQGSEA. The chain's CDR3 is CSVEPGTDNYGYTF.

The chain is built from TRBV29-1 and TRBJ2-4; TCRdb reports TRBD1, a call that lacks DNA to check it against. This CDR3 region has 13 residues. Germline CDR1 and CDR2: SQVTM and ANQGSEA. CDR3 protein: CSVVTGDSHIQYF.

The chain links TRBV7-9 to TRBJ2-7; the TRBD1 assignment by TCRdb is unverifiable without DNA. Germline CDR1 SEHNR, CDR2 FQNEAQ (reference sequence). There are 13 residues in the CDR3. CDR3 sequence: CASSPGGTYEQYF.

The chain recombines TRBV14 with TRBJ1-5. CDR1 is SGHDN and CDR2 is FVKESK in the germline V gene. The CDR3 contains 12 residues. The CDR3 sequence: CASSQGAQPQHF.

The rearrangement uses TRBV9 and TRBJ2-1; TCRdb designates TRBD2, a call that cannot be tested without DNA. The CDR3 contains 15 residues. Germline V gene sequence: CDR1 SGDLS, CDR2 YYNGEE. The CDR3 spells CASSRGLAGVNEQFF. The full variable domain, completed using reference TRBV9 and TRBJ2-1, is DSGVTQTPKHLITATGQRVTLRCSPRSGDLSVYWYQQSLDQGLQFLIQYYNGEERAKGNILERFSAQQFPDLHSELNLSSLELGDSALYFCASSRGLAGVNEQFFGPGTRLTVL.

The chain uses TRBV2 and TRBJ2-5. The CDR3 sequence is 11 residues long. Per germline, CDR1 SNHLY and CDR2 FYNNEI. The CDR3 is CASSLDPAQYF.